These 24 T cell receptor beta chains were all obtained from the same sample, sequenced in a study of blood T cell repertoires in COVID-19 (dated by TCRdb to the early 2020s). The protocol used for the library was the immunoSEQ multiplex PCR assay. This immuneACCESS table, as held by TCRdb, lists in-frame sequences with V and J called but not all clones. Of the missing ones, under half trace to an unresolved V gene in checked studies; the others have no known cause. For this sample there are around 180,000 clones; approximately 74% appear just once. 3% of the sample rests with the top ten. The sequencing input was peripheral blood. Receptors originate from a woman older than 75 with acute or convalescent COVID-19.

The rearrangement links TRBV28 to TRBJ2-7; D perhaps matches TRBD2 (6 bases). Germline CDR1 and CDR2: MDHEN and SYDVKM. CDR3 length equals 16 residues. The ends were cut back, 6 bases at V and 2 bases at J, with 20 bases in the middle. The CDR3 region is CASRLDGGMMAYEQYF. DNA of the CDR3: TGTGCCAGCAGGCTAGATGGCGGGATGATGGCCTACGAGCAGTACTTC.

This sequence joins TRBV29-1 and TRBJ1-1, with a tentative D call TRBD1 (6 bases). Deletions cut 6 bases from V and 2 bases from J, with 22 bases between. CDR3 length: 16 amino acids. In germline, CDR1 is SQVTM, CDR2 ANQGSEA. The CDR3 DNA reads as TGCAGCGTACCGGGGGGCGCGTGGGCTTCTAACACTGAAGCTTTCTTT. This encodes CSVPGGAWASNTEAFF.

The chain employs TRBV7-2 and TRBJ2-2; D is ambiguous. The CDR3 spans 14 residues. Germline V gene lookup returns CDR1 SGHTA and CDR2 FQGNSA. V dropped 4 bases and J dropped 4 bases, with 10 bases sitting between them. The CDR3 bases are TGTGCCAGCAGCTCTGCGGTTGGCACCGGGGAGCTGTTTTTT. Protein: CASSSAVGTGELFF.

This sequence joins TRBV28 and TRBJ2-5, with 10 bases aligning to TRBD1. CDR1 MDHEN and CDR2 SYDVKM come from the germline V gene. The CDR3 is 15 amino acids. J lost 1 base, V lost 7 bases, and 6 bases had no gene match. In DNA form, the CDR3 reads TGTGCCAGCACGAAGGGACAGGGGACCCAAGAGACCCAGTACTTC. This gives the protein CASTKGQGTQETQYF.

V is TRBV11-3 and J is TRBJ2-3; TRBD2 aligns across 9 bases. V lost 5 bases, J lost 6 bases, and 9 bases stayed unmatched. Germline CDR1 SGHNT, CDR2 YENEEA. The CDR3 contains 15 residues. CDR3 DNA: TGTGCCAGCAGCCGAGTAGCGGGAGTGTCTGATACGCAGTATTTT. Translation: CASSRVAGVSDTQYF.

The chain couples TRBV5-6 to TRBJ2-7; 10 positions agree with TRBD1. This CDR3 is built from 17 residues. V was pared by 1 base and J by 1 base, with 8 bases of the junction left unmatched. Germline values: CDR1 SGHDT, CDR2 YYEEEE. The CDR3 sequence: CASSLTKRDRGSYEQYF. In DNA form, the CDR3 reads TGTGCCAGCAGCTTGACTAAACGGGACAGGGGATCCTACGAGCAGTACTTC.

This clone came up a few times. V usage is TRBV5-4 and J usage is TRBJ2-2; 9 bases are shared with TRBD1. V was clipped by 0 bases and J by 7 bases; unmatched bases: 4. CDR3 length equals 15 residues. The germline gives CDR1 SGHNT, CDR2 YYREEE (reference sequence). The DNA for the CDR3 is TGTGCCAGCAGCTTGGACAGGGGGCTTATCGGGGAGCTGTTTTTT. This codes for CASSLDRGLIGELFF.

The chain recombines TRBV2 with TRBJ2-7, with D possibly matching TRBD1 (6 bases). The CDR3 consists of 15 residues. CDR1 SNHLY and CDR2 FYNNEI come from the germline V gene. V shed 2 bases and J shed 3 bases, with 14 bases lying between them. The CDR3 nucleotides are TGTGCCAGCAGTGAACGGGACAAAGGCCTCTACGAGCAGTACTTC. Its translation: CASSERDKGLYEQYF.

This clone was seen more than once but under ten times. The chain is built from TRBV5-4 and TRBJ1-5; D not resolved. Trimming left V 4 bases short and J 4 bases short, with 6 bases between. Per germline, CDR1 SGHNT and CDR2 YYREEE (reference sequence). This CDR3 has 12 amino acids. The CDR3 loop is CASSTPNQPQHF. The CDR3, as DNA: TGTGCCAGCAGCACACCAAATCAGCCCCAGCATTTT.

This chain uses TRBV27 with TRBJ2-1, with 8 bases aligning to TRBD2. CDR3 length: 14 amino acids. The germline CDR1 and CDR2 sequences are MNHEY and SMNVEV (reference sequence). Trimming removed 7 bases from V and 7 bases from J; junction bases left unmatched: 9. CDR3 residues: CASTFSGSANEQFF. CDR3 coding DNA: TGTGCCAGCACCTTCAGCGGGAGCGCAAATGAGCAGTTCTTC.

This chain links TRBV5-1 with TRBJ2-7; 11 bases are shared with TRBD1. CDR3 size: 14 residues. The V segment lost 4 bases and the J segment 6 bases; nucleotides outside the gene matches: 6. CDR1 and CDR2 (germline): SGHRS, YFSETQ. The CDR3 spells CASSQGTGGLEQYF. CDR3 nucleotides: TGCGCCAGCAGCCAAGGGACAGGGGGGCTCGAGCAGTACTTC.

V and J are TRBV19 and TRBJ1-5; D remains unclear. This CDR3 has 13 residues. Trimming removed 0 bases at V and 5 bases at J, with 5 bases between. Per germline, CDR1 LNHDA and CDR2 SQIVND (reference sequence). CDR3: CASSIEADQPQHF. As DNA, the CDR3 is TGTGCCAGTAGTATAGAGGCGGATCAGCCCCAGCATTTT. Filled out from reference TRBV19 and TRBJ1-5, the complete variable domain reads DGGITQSPKYLFRKEGQNVTLSCEQNLNHDAMYWYRQDPGQGLRLIYYSQIVNDFQKGDIAEGYSVSREKKESFPLTVTSAQKNPTAFYLCASSIEADQPQHFGDGTRLSIL.

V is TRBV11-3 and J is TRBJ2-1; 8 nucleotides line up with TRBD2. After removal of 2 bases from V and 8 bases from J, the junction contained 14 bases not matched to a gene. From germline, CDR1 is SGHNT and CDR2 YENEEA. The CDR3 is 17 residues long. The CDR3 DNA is TGTGCCAGCAGCTTAACCTCTGCGGGGGGATTTAGCTATGAGCAGTTCTTC. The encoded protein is CASSLTSAGGFSYEQFF. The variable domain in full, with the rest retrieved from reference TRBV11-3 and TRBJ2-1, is EAGVVQSPRYKIIEKKQPVAFWCNPISGHNTLYWYLQNLGQGPELLIRYENEEAVDDSQLPKDRFSAERLKGVDSTLKIQPAELGDSAVYLCASSLTSAGGFSYEQFFGPGTRLTVL.

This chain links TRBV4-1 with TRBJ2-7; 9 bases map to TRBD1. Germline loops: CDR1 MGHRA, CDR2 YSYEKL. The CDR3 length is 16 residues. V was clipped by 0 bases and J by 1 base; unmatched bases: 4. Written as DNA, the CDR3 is TGCGCCAGCAGCCAAGATGGGGGGACAGGGTCCTACGAGCAGTACTTC. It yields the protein CASSQDGGTGSYEQYF.

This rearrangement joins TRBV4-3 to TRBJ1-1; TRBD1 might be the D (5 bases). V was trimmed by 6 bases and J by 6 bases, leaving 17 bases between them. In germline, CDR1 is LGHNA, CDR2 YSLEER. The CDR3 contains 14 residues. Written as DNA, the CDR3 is TGCGCCAGCAGGTATCGTGGGGGGTCGCCTGAAGCTTTCTTT. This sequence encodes CASRYRGGSPEAFF.

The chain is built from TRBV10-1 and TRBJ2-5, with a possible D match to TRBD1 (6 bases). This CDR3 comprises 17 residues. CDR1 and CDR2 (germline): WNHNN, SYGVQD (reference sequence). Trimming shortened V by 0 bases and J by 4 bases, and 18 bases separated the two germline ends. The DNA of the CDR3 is TGCGCCAGCAGTGAGTCGACAAAGGGGGAGAACGGAGAGACCCAGTACTTC. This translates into CASSESTKGENGETQYF.

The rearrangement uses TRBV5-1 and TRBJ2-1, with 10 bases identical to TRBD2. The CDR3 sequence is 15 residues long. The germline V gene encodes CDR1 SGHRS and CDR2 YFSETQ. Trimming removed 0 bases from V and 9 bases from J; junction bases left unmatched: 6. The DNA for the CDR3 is TGCGCCAGCAGCTTGGCGGGACTAGCGAACACTGAGCAGTTCTTC. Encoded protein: CASSLAGLANTEQFF.

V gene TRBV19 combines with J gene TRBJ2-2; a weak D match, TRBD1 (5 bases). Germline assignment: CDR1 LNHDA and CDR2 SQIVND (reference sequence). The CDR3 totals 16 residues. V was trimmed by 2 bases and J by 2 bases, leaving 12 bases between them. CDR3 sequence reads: CASSIWAGPNTGELFF. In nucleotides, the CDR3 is TGTGCCAGTAGTATATGGGCAGGGCCAAACACCGGGGAGCTGTTTTTT.

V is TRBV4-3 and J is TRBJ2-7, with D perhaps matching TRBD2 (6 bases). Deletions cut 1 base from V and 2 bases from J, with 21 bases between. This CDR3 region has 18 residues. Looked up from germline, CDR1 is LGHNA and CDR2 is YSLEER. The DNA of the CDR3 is TGCGCCAGCAGCCAAGCGCTAGATGGGGGGACTTCTCCCTACGAGCAGTACTTC. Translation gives CASSQALDGGTSPYEQYF.

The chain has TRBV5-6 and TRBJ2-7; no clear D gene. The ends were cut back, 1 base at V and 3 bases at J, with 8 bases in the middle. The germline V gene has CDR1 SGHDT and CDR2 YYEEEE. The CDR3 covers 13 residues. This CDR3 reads CASSLRGSYEQYF. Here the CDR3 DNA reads TGTGCCAGCAGCTTGAGAGGCAGCTACGAGCAGTACTTC. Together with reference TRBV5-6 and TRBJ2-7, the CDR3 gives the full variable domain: DAGVTQSPTHLIKTRGQQVTLRCSPKSGHDTVSWYQQALGQGPQFIFQYYEEEERQRGNFPDRFSGHQFPNYSSELNVNALLLGDSALYLCASSLRGSYEQYFGPGTRLTVT.

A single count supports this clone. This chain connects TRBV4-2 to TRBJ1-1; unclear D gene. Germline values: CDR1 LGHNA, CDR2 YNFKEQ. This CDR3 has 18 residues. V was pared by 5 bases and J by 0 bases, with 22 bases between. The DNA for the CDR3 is TGTGCCAGCAGCAGGGAGATAGACGACATCGGGATGAACACTGAAGCTTTCTTT. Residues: CASSREIDDIGMNTEAFF.

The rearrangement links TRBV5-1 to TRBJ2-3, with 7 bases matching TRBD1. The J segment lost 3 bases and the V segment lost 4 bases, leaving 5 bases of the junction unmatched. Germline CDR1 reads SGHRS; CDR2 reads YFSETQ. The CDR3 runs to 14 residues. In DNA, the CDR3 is TGCGCCAGCAGCGCCGGGACAGCAACAGATACGCAGTATTTT. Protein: CASSAGTATDTQYF.

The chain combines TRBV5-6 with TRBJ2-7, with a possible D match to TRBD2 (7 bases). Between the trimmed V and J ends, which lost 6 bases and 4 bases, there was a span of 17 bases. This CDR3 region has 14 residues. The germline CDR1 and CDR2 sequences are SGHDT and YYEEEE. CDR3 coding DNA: TGTGCCAGCACCCCGAGGGGGGGTACGTACGAGCAGTACTTC. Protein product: CASTPRGGTYEQYF.

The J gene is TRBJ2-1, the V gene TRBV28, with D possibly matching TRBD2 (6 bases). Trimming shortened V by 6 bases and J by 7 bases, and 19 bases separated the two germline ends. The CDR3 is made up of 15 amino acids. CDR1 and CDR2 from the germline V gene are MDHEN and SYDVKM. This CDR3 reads CASRTTGTGENEQFF. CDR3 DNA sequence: TGTGCCAGCAGAACTACCGGGACGGGGGAGAATGAGCAGTTCTTC.